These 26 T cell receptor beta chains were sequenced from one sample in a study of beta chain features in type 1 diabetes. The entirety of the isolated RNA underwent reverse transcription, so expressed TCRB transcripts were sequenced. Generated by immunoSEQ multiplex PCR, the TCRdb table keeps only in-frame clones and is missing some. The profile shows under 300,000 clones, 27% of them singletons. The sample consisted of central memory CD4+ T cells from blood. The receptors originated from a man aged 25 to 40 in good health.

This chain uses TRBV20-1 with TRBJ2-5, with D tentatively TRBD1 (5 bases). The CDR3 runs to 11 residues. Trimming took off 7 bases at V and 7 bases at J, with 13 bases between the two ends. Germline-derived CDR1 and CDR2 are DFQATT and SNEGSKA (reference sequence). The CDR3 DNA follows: TGCAGTGTGGGGCCCCAGGGGACCCAGTACTTC. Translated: CSVGPQGTQYF.

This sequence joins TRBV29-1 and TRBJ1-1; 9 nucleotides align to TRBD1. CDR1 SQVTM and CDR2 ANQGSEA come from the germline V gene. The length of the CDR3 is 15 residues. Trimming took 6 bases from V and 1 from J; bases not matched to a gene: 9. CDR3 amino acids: CSVAKGQGGNTEAFF. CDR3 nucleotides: TGCAGCGTCGCGAAGGGACAGGGCGGGAACACTGAAGCTTTCTTT.

The CDR3 reads CASSSDASYGYTF. Here the CDR3 DNA reads TGCGCCAGCAGCTCGGACGCCAGCTATGGCTACACCTTC. The chain couples TRBV5-1 to TRBJ1-2; D unresolved. This CDR3 is 13 amino acids long. Germline CDR1 SGHRS, CDR2 YFSETQ. V shed 3 bases and J shed 4 bases, with 10 bases lying between them.

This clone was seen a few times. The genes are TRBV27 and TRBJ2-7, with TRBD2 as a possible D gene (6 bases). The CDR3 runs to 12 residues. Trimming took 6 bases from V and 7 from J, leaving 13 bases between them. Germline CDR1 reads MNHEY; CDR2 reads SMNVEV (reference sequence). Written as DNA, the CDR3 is TGTGCCAGCAGCTCGGGACTCGGTGAGCAGTACTTC. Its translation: CASSSGLGEQYF.

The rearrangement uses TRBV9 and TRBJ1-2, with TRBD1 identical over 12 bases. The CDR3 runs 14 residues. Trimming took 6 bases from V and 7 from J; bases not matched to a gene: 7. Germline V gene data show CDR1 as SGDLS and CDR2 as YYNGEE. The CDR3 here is CASTTGQGARGYTF. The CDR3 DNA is TGTGCCAGCACCACGGGACAGGGGGCACGTGGCTACACCTTC. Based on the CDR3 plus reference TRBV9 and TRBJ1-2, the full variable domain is DSGVTQTPKHLITATGQRVTLRCSPRSGDLSVYWYQQSLDQGLQFLIQYYNGEERAKGNILERFSAQQFPDLHSELNLSSLELGDSALYFCASTTGQGARGYTFGSGTRLTVV.

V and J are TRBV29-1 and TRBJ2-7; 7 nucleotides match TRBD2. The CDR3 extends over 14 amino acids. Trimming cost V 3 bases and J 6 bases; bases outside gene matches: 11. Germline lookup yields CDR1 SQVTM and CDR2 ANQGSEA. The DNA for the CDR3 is TGCAGCGTTGAGATGGGCGGGAGTTTCTCCGAGCAGTACTTC. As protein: CSVEMGGSFSEQYF.

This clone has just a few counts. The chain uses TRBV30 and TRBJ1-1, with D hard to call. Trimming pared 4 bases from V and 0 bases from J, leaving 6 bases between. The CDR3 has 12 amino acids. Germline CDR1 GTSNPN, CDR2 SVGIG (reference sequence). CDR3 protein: CAWTLMNTEAFF. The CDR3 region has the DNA TGTGCCTGGACCCTAATGAACACTGAAGCTTTCTTT. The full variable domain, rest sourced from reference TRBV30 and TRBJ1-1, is SQTIHQWPATLVQPVGSPLSLECTVEGTSNPNLYWYRQAAGRGLQLLFYSVGIGQISSEVPQNLSASRPQDRQFILSSKKLLLSDSGFYLCAWTLMNTEAFFGQGTRLTVV.

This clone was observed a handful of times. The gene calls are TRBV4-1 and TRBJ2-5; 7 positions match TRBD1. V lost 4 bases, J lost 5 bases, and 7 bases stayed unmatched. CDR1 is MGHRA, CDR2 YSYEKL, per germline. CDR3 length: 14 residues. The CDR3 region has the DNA TGCGCCAGCAGCCCCGAGGGGGCGGAGGAGACCCAGTACTTC. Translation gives CASSPEGAEETQYF.

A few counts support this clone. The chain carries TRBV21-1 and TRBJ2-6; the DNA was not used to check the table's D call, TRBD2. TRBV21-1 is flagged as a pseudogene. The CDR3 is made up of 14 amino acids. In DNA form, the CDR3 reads TGTGCCAGCAGCAACCTTCCCGGGGCCAACGTCCTGACTTTC. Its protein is CASSNLPGANVLTF.

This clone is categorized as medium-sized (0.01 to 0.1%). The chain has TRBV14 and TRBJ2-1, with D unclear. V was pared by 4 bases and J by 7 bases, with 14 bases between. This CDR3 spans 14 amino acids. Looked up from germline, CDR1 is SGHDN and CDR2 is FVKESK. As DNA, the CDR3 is TGTGCCAGCAGCCCCCTAGGGCCTGGAAATGAGCAGTTCTTC. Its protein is CASSPLGPGNEQFF.

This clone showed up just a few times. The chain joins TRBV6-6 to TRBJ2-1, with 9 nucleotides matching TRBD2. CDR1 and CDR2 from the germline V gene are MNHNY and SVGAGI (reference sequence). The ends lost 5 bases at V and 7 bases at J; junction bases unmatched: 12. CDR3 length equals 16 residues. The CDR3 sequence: CASSPSREGGRNEQFF. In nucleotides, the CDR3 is TGTGCCAGCAGTCCGTCGCGGGAGGGCGGCAGGAATGAGCAGTTCTTC.

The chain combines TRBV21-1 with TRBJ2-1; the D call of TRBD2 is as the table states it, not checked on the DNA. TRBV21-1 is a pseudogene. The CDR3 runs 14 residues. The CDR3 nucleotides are TGTGCCAGCAGCAAAAGGACTAGCGGGAATGAGCAGTTCTTC. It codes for CASSKRTSGNEQFF.

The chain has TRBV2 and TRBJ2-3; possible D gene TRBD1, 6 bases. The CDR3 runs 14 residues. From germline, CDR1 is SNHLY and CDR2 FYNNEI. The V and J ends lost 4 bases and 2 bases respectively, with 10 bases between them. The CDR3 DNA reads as TGTGCCAGCAGTGTAGGGGGATTCACAGATACGCAGTATTTT. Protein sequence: CASSVGGFTDTQYF.

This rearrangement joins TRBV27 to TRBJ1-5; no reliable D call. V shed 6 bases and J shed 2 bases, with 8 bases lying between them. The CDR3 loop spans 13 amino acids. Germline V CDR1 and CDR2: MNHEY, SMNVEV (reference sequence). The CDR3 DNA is TGTGCCAGCAGCCGAGTGGGCAATCAGCCCCAGCATTTT. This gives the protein CASSRVGNQPQHF.

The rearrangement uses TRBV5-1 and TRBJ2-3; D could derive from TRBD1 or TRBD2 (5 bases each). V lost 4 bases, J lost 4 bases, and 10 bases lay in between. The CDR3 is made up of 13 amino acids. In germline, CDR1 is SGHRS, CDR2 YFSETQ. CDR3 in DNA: TGCGCCAGCAGCGCCGGGACCGCAGATACGCAGTATTTT. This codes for CASSAGTADTQYF.

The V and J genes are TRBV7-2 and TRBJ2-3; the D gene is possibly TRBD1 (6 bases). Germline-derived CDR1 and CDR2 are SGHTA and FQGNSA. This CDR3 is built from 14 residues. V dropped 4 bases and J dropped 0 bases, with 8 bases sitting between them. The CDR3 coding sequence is TGTGCCAGCAGCTATGGACAGAGCACAGATACGCAGTATTTT. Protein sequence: CASSYGQSTDTQYF. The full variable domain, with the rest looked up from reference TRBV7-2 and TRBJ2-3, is GAGVSQSPSNKVTEKGKDVELRCDPISGHTALYWYRQSLGQGLEFLIYFQGNSAPDKSGLPSDRFSAERTGGSVSTLTIQRTQQEDSAVYLCASSYGQSTDTQYFGPGTRLTVL.

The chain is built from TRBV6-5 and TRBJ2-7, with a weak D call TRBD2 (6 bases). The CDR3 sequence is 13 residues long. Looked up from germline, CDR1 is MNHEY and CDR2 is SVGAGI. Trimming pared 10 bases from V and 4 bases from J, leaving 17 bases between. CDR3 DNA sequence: TGTGCCACCATGCGGGACGGTGGGTACGAGCAGTACTTC. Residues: CATMRDGGYEQYF.

The CDR3 DNA sequence: TGTGCCAGCAGCTCGGTTGAGGACACTGAAGCTTTCTTT. It translates to CASSSVEDTEAFF. The rearrangement uses TRBV6-5 and TRBJ1-1, with D uncertain. The CDR3 totals 13 residues. V lost 6 bases to trimming and J lost 3 bases, with 11 bases between them. The V gene's germline CDR1 is MNHEY and CDR2 SVGAGI.

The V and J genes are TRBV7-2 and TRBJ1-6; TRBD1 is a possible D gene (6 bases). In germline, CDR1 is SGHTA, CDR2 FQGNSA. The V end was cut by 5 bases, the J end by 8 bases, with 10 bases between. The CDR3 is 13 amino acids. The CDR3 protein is CASSGRQDSPLHF. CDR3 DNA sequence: TGTGCCAGCAGCGGAAGACAGGATTCACCCCTCCACTTT.

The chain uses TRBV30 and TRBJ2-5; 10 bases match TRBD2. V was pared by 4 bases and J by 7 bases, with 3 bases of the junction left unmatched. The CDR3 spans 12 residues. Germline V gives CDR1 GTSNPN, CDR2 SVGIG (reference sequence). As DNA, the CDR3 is TGTGCCTGGAAGCGGGAGGGGGCGACCCAGTACTTC. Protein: CAWKREGATQYF.

CDR3 nucleotides: TGTGCTAGTGGTTCCGCTTCTGGGACCCAGTACTTC. Protein product: CASGSASGTQYF. V usage is TRBV12-5 and J usage is TRBJ2-5, with D hard to call. Germline V lookup: CDR1 LGHNT, CDR2 FRNRAP. With 4 bases removed from V and 7 bases from J, the gap between germline ends came to 10 bases. This CDR3 contains 12 residues.

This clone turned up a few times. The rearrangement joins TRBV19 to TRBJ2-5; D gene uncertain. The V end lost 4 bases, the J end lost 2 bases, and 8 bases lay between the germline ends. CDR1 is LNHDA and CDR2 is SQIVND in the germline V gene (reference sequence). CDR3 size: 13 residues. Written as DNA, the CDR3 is TGTGCCAGTAGTAGGCAGCAACAAGAGACCCAGTACTTC. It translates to CASSRQQQETQYF. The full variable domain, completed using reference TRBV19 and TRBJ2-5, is DGGITQSPKYLFRKEGQNVTLSCEQNLNHDAMYWYRQDPGQGLRLIYYSQIVNDFQKGDIAEGYSVSREKKESFPLTVTSAQKNPTAFYLCASSRQQQETQYFGPGTRLLVL.

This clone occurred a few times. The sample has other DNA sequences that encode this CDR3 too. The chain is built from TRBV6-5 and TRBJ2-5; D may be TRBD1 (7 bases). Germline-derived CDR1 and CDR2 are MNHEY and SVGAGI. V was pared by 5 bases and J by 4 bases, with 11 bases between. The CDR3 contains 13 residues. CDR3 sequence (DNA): TGTGCCAGCAGTCTCCAGGGGGGAGAGACCCAGTACTTC. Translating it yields CASSLQGGETQYF.

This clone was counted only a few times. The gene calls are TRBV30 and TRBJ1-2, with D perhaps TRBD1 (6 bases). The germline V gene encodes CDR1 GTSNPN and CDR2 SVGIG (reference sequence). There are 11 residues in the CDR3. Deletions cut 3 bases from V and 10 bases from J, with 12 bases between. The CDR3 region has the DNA TGTGCCTGGAGCGACAGGCTCGTCTACACCTTC. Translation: CAWSDRLVYTF.

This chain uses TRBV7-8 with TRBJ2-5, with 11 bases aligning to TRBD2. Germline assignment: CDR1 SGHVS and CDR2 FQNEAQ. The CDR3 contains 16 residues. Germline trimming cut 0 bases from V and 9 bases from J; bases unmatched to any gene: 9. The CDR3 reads CASSLAGLAAPGAQYF. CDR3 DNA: TGTGCCAGCAGCTTAGCGGGACTAGCGGCCCCCGGGGCCCAGTACTTC.

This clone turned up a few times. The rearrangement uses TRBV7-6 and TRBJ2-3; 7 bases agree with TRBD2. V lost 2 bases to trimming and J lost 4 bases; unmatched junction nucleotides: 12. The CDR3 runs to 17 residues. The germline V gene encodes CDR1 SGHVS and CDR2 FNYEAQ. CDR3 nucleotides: TGTGCCAGCAGCTTACTGAGCCGGACTAGTGGCCCAGATACGCAGTATTTT. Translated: CASSLLSRTSGPDTQYF.